This T cell receptor beta chain originates from a study of cytomegalovirus exposure and HLA in healthy donors. Study-level findings and limits: Being productive about 87% or about 30% of the time was typical of most TCR beta V segments in an earlier analysis. Of the V segments, some could not be distinguished, including TRBV6-2 and TRBV6-3, and were excluded.

A note on this clone: The antigen is unknown.

Germline values: CDR1 SEHNR, CDR2 FQNEAQ (reference sequence). Trimming removed 0 bases at V and 2 bases at J, with 7 bases between. The CDR3 spans 14 residues. It was with 60 Vbeta and 13 Jbeta primers that the PCR ran. Clones were sequenced by immunoSEQ multiplex PCR, and TCRdb holds only the in-frame ones, with some missing. The sample lists under 150,000 clones, about 85% occurring once. This TCR was sampled from a boy aged 10-17 years in good health and CMV-seronegative. This chain joins TRBV7-9 and TRBJ2-5, with D maybe TRBD2 (6 bases). Material for sequencing was PBMCs. CDR3 coding DNA: TGTGCCAGCAGCTTAGCGGGAGGACAAGAGACCCAGTACTTC. Its translation: CASSLAGGQETQYF.